A single sample gave rise to the 3 T cell receptor beta chains below, sequenced in a study of blood T cell repertoires in COVID-19. Generated by immunoSEQ multiplex PCR, the TCRdb table keeps only in-frame clones and is missing some. The table records a few hundred thousand clones, approximately 81% of them present only once. The material sequenced was PBMCs or T cells enriched from blood (not recorded which). The receptors stem from a woman in her fifties or sixties who had been exposed to COVID-19.

The chain has TRBV13 and TRBJ2-7, with 8 bases matching TRBD1. Germline values: CDR1 PRHDT, CDR2 FYEKMQ (reference sequence). The CDR3 loop spans 16 amino acids. Losses at the gene ends were 3 bases for V and 4 bases for J; bases not matched to a gene: 11. For the CDR3, the DNA is TGTGCCAGCAGCTTTTTTGCAGGGGGCGCGGAGTACGAGCAGTACTTC. This codes for CASSFFAGGAEYEQYF.

The chain links TRBV5-1 to TRBJ2-1, with D possibly matching TRBD2 (6 bases). The V gene's germline CDR1 is SGHRS and CDR2 YFSETQ. The V end was cut by 4 bases, the J end by 4 bases, with 18 bases between. CDR3 length: 16 residues. Here the CDR3 reads CASSPGGSGVYNEQFF. In nucleotides, the CDR3 is TGCGCCAGCAGCCCCGGGGGTAGCGGAGTTTACAATGAGCAGTTCTTC.

V usage is TRBV7-8 and J usage is TRBJ2-4; D possibly corresponds to TRBD2 (5 bases). The V and J ends lost 1 base and 0 bases respectively, with 10 bases between them. The CDR3 totals 16 residues. The germline gives CDR1 SGHVS, CDR2 FQNEAQ. The CDR3 sequence: CASSLGGLIAKNIQYF. The CDR3 region has the DNA TGTGCCAGCAGCTTAGGAGGACTGATAGCCAAAAACATTCAGTACTTC.